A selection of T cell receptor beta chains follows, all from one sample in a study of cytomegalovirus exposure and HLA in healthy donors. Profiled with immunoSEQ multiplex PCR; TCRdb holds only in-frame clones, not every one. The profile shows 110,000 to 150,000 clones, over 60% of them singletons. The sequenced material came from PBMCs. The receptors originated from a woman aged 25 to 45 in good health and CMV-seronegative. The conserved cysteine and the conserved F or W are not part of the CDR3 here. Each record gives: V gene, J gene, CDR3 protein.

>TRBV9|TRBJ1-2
ASSVGGTGNGYT
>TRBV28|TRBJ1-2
ASSLQGHGYT
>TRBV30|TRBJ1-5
AWSRQVQEPQH
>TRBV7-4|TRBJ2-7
ASSPKGTGGYEQY
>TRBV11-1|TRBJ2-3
ASSATSARTDTQY
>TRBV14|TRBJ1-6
ASSQGVDGPNSPLH
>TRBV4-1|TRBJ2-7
ASSQGLAGGIYEQY
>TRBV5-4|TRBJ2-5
ASRPGISGGAQTQY
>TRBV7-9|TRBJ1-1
ASSLETGGDTEAF
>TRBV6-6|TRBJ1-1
ASNLQGSTEAF
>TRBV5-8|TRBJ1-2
ASSRGTARYGYT
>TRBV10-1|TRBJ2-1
ASSESGSEQF
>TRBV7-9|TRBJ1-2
ASSFTGGRTVNGYT
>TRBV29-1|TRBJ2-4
SVEQTGAKNIQY
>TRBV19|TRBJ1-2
ASSIPGQGNYGYT
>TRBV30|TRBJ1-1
VWRARGEAF
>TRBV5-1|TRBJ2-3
ASSHMGLASTDTQY
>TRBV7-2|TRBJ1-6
ASSLGHYNSPLH
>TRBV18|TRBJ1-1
ASSPQGANTEAF
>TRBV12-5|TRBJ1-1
ASGFTGGKMMNTEAF
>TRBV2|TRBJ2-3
ASSERGAPGETQY
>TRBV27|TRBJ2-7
ASSFQLAGEIYEQY
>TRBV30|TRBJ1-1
ASSNRNTEAF
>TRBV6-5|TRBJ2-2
ASRGDRATGELF
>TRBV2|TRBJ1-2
ASSEALVKDRGRDGYT
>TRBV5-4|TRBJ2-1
ASSLEPGAHNEQF
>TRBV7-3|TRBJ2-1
ASSPTGVEQF
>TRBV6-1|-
ASSDRGGANYEQY
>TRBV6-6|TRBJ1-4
ASRQGGLDNEKLF
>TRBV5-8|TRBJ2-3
ASRSITDTQY